Below are 7 T cell receptor beta chains sequenced from a single sample in a study of T cell responses to AZD1222 COVID-19 vaccine. Generated by immunoSEQ multiplex PCR, the TCRdb table keeps only in-frame clones and is missing some. The sample yields roughly 120,000 clones, 92% seen once. The starting material was peripheral blood, obtained 28 days after the second AZD1222 dose. These receptors were obtained from an adult who received the AZD1222 COVID-19 vaccine.

The chain links TRBV11-1 to TRBJ2-1, with D unresolved. V lost 5 bases and J lost 2, with 13 bases in between. CDR1 is SGHAT and CDR2 is FQDESV in the germline V gene (reference sequence). The CDR3 totals 15 residues. The CDR3 protein is CASSPTPQAYNEQFF. DNA of the CDR3: TGTGCCAGCAGCCCGACTCCTCAGGCCTACAATGAGCAGTTCTTC.

The chain is built from TRBV7-2 and TRBJ1-6; D not resolved. This CDR3 contains 14 residues. CDR1 is SGHTA and CDR2 is FQGNSA in the germline V gene. V lost 4 bases and J lost 9, with 13 bases in between. CDR3 amino acids: CASSSPAGFSPLHF. CDR3 nucleotides: TGTGCCAGCAGCTCCCCCGCAGGTTTTTCACCCCTCCACTTT. The complete variable domain, with remaining parts taken from reference TRBV7-2 and TRBJ1-6, reads GAGVSQSPSNKVTEKGKDVELRCDPISGHTALYWYRQSLGQGLEFLIYFQGNSAPDKSGLPSDRFSAERTGGSVSTLTIQRTQQEDSAVYLCASSSPAGFSPLHFGNGTRLTVT.

The chain recombines TRBV7-9 with TRBJ1-2, with D possibly being TRBD1 (5 bases). With 5 bases removed from V and 7 bases from J, the gap between germline ends came to 11 bases. This CDR3 region has 12 residues. Germline V lookup: CDR1 SEHNR, CDR2 FQNEAQ (reference sequence). The CDR3: CASSLEGFGYTF. CDR3 coding DNA: TGTGCCAGCAGCCTGGAGGGGTTTGGCTACACCTTC.

The chain uses TRBV4-2 and TRBJ2-1; D ambiguous. Germline V gives CDR1 LGHNA, CDR2 YNFKEQ. The CDR3 runs to 16 residues. Trimming shortened V by 1 base and J by 4 bases, and 14 bases separated the two germline ends. DNA for the CDR3: TGTGCCAGCAGCCAAGTGGGATCCCCCCTATACAATGAGCAGTTCTTC. It codes for CASSQVGSPLYNEQFF.

V gene TRBV7-9 combines with J gene TRBJ2-1; D unclear. V lost 2 bases and J lost 0, with 8 bases in between. From germline, CDR1 is SEHNR and CDR2 FQNEAQ (reference sequence). This CDR3 is built from 15 residues. In nucleotides, the CDR3 is TGTGCCAGCAGCTTAAAAGGAACCTCCTACAATGAGCAGTTCTTC. It specifies CASSLKGTSYNEQFF. Variable domain in full (rest from reference TRBV7-9 and TRBJ2-1): DTGVSQNPRHKITKRGQNVTFRCDPISEHNRLYWYRQTLGQGPEFLTYFQNEAQLEKSRLLSDRFSAERPKGSFSTLEIQRTEQGDSAMYLCASSLKGTSYNEQFFGPGTRLTVL.

This rearrangement joins TRBV9 to TRBJ2-5; D perhaps matches TRBD1 (6 bases). CDR3 size: 13 residues. Trimming stripped 2 bases from V and 3 bases from J, with 8 bases between. Germline assignment: CDR1 SGDLS and CDR2 YYNGEE. The chain's CDR3 is CASSVGTKETQYF. In DNA, the CDR3 is TGTGCCAGCAGCGTCGGGACAAAAGAGACCCAGTACTTC.

V usage is TRBV19 and J usage is TRBJ2-1, with TRBD2 matching over 9 bases. J was trimmed by 3 bases and V by 3 bases; bases with no gene match: 3. Germline CDR1 and CDR2: LNHDA and SQIVND (reference sequence). CDR3 size: 15 residues. In DNA form, the CDR3 reads TGTGCCAGTAGTATTGGACTAGCGAACTACAATGAGCAGTTCTTC. Protein: CASSIGLANYNEQFF.